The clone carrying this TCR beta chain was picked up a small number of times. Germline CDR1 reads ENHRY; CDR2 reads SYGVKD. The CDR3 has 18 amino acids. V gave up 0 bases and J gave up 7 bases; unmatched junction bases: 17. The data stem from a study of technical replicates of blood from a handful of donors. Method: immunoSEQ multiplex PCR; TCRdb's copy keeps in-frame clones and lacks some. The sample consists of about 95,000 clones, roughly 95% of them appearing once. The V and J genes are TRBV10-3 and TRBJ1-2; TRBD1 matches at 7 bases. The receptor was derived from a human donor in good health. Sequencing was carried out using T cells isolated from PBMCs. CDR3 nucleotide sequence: TGTGCCATCAGTGAGTCGGGTCGGGCGGCAGGGGGAAGAGTTGGCTACACCTTC. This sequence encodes CAISESGRAAGGRVGYTF.